The 5 T cell receptor beta chains reported below all come from one sample, sequenced in a study of metastatic and nonmetastatic thyroid tumors. From the PCR reads, TCRdb re-called clones with MiXCR. The sample gives some 19,000 clones, approximately 30% of which show up once; 20% to 25% is in the top ten. There were no patients who had received any treatment before thyroid surgery. The sequencing input was adjacent normal tissue. These receptors all stem from a female donor with papillary thyroid cancer or a benign thyroid nodule (not recorded which). Some clones in this sample may be carry-over from other donors' samples.

This clone was picked up a small number of times. This chain joins TRBV6-9 and TRBJ2-3; D gene unclear. This CDR3 contains 12 residues. Germline CDR1 is MNHGY and CDR2 is SVAAGI. V gave up 1 base and J gave up 8 bases, with 7 bases separating them. CDR3 nucleotide sequence: TGTGCCAGCAGTTATTGGTTGGGTACGCAGTATTTT. Its translation: CASSYWLGTQYF.

In its sample, this clone is medium-sized. The V call is TRBV4-1, the J call TRBJ2-1; D is possibly TRBD1 (5 bases). The ends were cut back, 2 bases at V and 4 bases at J, with 9 bases in the middle. The CDR3 is 14 amino acids. The V gene's germline CDR1 is MGHRA and CDR2 YSYEKL. The CDR3 loop reads CASSQQPGYNEQFF. The CDR3 nucleotides are TGCGCCAGCAGCCAACAGCCAGGGTACAATGAGCAGTTCTTC.

This clone was seen repeatedly, ten times or more. Here the CDR3 DNA reads TGTGCCAGCAGCCAAGGGGCGGGGGGGTTGAAGACCCAGTACTTC. Translation gives CASSQGAGGLKTQYF. The chain recombines TRBV3-1 with TRBJ2-5; 9 bases fit TRBD2. CDR1 is LGHDT, CDR2 YNNKEL, per germline (reference sequence). V lost 1 base to trimming and J lost 6 bases; unmatched junction nucleotides: 6. The CDR3 spans 15 residues.

This clone has only a few counts. This rearrangement joins TRBV27 to TRBJ1-5, with a weak D call TRBD1 (6 bases). Germline V gene sequence: CDR1 MNHEY, CDR2 SMNVEV (reference sequence). The CDR3 runs 13 residues. V gave up 6 bases and J gave up 1 base, with 7 bases separating them. The CDR3 bases are TGTGCCAGCAGAACAGGGAGCAATCAGCCCCAGCATTTT. Amino acids: CASRTGSNQPQHF.

This clone has a count of ten or more. This chain joins TRBV7-9 and TRBJ1-4; 7 nucleotides align to TRBD1. J lost 4 bases, V lost 1 base, and 6 bases had no gene match. This CDR3 spans 16 amino acids. The germline gives CDR1 SEHNR, CDR2 FQNEAQ (reference sequence). CDR3 sequence reads: CASSLGQGVNNEKLFF. The CDR3 DNA follows: TGTGCCAGCAGCTTAGGACAGGGTGTAAATAATGAAAAACTGTTTTTT.